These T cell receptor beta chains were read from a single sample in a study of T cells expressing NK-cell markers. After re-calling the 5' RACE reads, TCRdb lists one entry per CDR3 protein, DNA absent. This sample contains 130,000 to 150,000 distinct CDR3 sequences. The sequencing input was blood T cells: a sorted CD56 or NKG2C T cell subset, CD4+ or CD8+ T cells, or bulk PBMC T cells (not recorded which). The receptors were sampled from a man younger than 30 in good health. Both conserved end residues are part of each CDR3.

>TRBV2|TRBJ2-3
CASSVQTSVNTDTQYF
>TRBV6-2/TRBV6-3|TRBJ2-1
CASSSAGSSYNEQFF
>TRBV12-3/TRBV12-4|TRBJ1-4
CASSLGTWDEKLFF
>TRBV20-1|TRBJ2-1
CSAREDPVEQFF
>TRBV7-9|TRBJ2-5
CASTSDRSFRETQYF
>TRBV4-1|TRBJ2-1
CASSQTSGRGAYNEQFF
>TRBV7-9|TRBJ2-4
CASRPSGRAKNIQYF
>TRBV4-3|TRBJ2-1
CASSQGFDREVWNEQFF
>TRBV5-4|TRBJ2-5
CASSRQGFQETQYF
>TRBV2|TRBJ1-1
CASSVFGEQMNTEAFF
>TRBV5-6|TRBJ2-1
CASSLDRISLGNEQFF
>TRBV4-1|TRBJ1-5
CASSLALGPPRASNQPQHF
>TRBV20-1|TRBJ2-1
CSARGGGTFNEQFF
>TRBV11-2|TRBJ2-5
CASSPPGQGGQTQYF
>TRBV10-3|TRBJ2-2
CAISPHGSYTGELFF
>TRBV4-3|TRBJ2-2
CASSQGATVTGELFF
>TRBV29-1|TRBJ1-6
CSATTGYNSPLHF
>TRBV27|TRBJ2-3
CASSGGREGSDTQYF
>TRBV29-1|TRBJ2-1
CSVGVASNEQFF
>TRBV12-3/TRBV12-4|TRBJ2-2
CASSHGTEKNTGELFF
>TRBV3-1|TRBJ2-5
CASSPSGGQETQYF
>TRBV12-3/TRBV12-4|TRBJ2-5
CASSLRTFQETQYF
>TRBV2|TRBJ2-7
CASSEYGTGGYEQYF
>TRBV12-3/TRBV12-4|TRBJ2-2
CASTGTPGAGELFF